The 14 T cell receptor beta chains presented below share a single source sample, sequenced in a study of shared clonotypes between healthy human individuals. Produced via immunoSEQ multiplex PCR; TCRdb's table is partial and in-frame only. The table records 2.3 million or so clones, over 85% of them present only once. Sequences were obtained from naive CD4+ T cells from PBMCs. Documented subset: CD45RA+ positively selected. These receptor sequences come from a man in his late teens or twenties in good health. Some clones in this sample may be carry-over from other donors' samples.

The chain links TRBV9 to TRBJ2-5, with 9 positions matching TRBD2. J was trimmed by 4 bases and V by 1 base; bases with no gene match: 2. The CDR3 length is 14 residues. The germline V gene encodes CDR1 SGDLS and CDR2 YYNGEE. CDR3: CASSVNSGGETQYF. The CDR3 region has the DNA TGTGCCAGCAGCGTAAATAGCGGGGGAGAGACCCAGTACTTC.

V gene TRBV7-2 combines with J gene TRBJ2-3; the D call may be TRBD1 or TRBD2 (5 bases each). The CDR3 is 16 amino acids. Germline CDR1 is SGHTA and CDR2 is FQGNSA. V lost 5 bases, J lost 0 bases, and 15 bases lay in between. CDR3 coding DNA: TGTGCCAGCAGCGAGGGGTGGGGCAGAAGCACAGATACGCAGTATTTT. Translation gives CASSEGWGRSTDTQYF.

The V call is TRBV28, the J call TRBJ2-3; D is undetermined. The V end lost 10 bases, the J end lost 5 bases, and 7 bases lay between the germline ends. This CDR3 is 10 amino acids long. Germline CDR1 is MDHEN and CDR2 is SYDVKM. The CDR3 sequence is CATRLDTQYF. The CDR3 nucleotides read TGTGCCACCAGGCTAGATACGCAGTATTTT.

V gene TRBV13 combines with J gene TRBJ2-7, with 8 bases matching TRBD2. CDR1 and CDR2 from the germline V gene are PRHDT and FYEKMQ (reference sequence). The CDR3 is made up of 17 amino acids. J gave up 0 bases and V 5 bases, and 12 bases lay outside the gene matches. The CDR3 is CASSRGGSRETSYEQYF. In nucleotides, the CDR3 is TGTGCCAGCAGCCGGGGGGGGTCGCGGGAGACCTCCTACGAGCAGTACTTC.

The chain employs TRBV29-1 and TRBJ1-1; TRBD1 aligns across 8 bases. J was trimmed by 4 bases and V by 4 bases; bases with no gene match: 17. This CDR3 spans 17 amino acids. Germline CDR1 SQVTM, CDR2 ANQGSEA. The CDR3: CSVVNSWAGGRGTEAFF. The CDR3 DNA follows: TGCAGCGTTGTGAATTCGTGGGCAGGGGGCAGGGGCACTGAAGCTTTCTTT.

The V gene is TRBV18, the J gene TRBJ1-5, with D possibly TRBD1 on 6 matching bases. CDR1 is KGHSH and CDR2 is LQKENI in the germline V gene. Trimming stripped 5 bases from V and 5 bases from J, with 16 bases between. There are 15 residues in the CDR3. CDR3 DNA: TGTGCCAGCTCAAGGACGGGAGGGGGGGATCAGCCCCAGCATTTT. Its protein product is CASSRTGGGDQPQHF.

This sequence joins TRBV25-1 and TRBJ2-6, with a possible D match to TRBD1 (5 bases). Germline lookup yields CDR1 MGHDK and CDR2 SYGVNS. V lost 5 bases to trimming and J lost 7 bases, with 9 bases between them. The CDR3 totals 13 residues. The DNA for the CDR3 is TGTGCCAGCAGTCCCGACAGTGCCAACGTCCTGACTTTC. It translates to CASSPDSANVLTF.

The chain joins TRBV6-6 to TRBJ1-1; 8 bases line up with TRBD1. The CDR3 covers 13 residues. V shed 7 bases and J 4 bases; nucleotides not matched to a gene: 5. The germline gives CDR1 MNHNY, CDR2 SVGAGI (reference sequence). CDR3 DNA: TGTGCCAGCAAGACAGGGGAGGTCACTGAAGCTTTCTTT. It codes for CASKTGEVTEAFF.

This chain links TRBV5-1 with TRBJ2-3; TRBD2 matches at 14 bases. The J segment lost 7 bases and the V segment lost 1 base, leaving 11 bases of the junction unmatched. The germline V gene encodes CDR1 SGHRS and CDR2 YFSETQ. The CDR3 spans 18 residues. CDR3 DNA: TGCGCCAGCAGCTTGCCCGGACTAGCGGGAGGCTCTCCCCATACGCAGTATTTT. It specifies CASSLPGLAGGSPHTQYF.

This clone was seen once. The V and J genes are TRBV2 and TRBJ2-7; TRBD1 is a possible D gene (6 bases). The germline V gene has CDR1 SNHLY and CDR2 FYNNEI. Trimming stripped 4 bases from V and 3 bases from J, with 13 bases between. CDR3 length equals 14 residues. The chain's CDR3 is CASSVYRVGYEQYF. CDR3 DNA sequence: TGTGCCAGCAGTGTTTACAGGGTGGGCTACGAGCAGTACTTC.

The gene calls are TRBV6-1 and TRBJ2-7; no definite D call. The V end lost 6 bases, the J end lost 0 bases, and 15 bases lay between the germline ends. Germline V gives CDR1 MNHNS, CDR2 SASEGT. CDR3 size: 15 residues. CDR3 in amino acids: CASSFSRQSSYEQYF. CDR3 DNA sequence: TGTGCCAGCAGCTTTTCCCGCCAGAGCTCCTACGAGCAGTACTTC.

The V gene is TRBV5-6, the J gene TRBJ2-7, with a weak D call TRBD1 (8 bases). Germline values: CDR1 SGHDT, CDR2 YYEEEE. The CDR3 consists of 16 residues. Trimming shortened V by 1 base and J by 0 bases, and 14 bases separated the two germline ends. The CDR3 sequence: CASSLPGGGGSYEQYF. The CDR3 coding sequence is TGTGCCAGCAGCTTGCCAGGGGGCGGGGGCTCCTACGAGCAGTACTTC.

This chain joins TRBV27 and TRBJ2-7, with 7 bases identical to TRBD2. This CDR3 comprises 14 residues. The ends lost 2 bases at V and 3 bases at J; junction bases unmatched: 4. In germline, CDR1 is MNHEY, CDR2 SMNVEV (reference sequence). DNA of the CDR3: TGTGCCAGCAGTTTAGGGCGGGAGTACTACGAGCAGTACTTC. Its protein product is CASSLGREYYEQYF.

This chain joins TRBV28 and TRBJ1-4; D call uncertain. Germline V lookup: CDR1 MDHEN, CDR2 SYDVKM. Trimming took off 8 bases at V and 3 bases at J, with 16 bases between the two ends. This CDR3 has 15 amino acids. This CDR3 is CASYQSANPNEKLFF. The CDR3 nucleotides read TGTGCCAGCTATCAATCGGCGAACCCTAATGAAAAACTGTTTTTT.